What follows is one TCR beta chain and its context. Its antigen has not been determined. No base qualities exist here, and no much larger clone lies one base off it. The data stem from a study of blood T cell repertoires in COVID-19 (dated by TCRdb to 2020 to 2022). Background on the whole study: Collaborator samples came from the United States, Italy and Spain and covered acute and convalescent phases of COVID-19. The prospective study material was composed of cDNA or gDNA derived from T cells, B-cell-depleted T cells, or PBMCs. Deeply sampled blood TCRbeta repertoires from subjects exposed to, actively infected with, or recovered from COVID-19 were included in the dataset. A freely available public database, intended as a resource for researchers studying the immune response to SARS-CoV-2, is where the repertoires were released. The samples were drawn from the first 160 participants of the ongoing ImmuneRACE study and from 950 to 1,500 subjects provided by 6 global collaborators. Sample metadata almost always included a de-identified subject ID, COVID-19 status, age in years and sex. Where available, HLA class I and class II types were taken from metadata supplied by the sample provider and were not determined by assay-based typing. The full study reports these points: The quantity of clinical and demographic metadata differed by source and by participant and was supplied without curation.

Whole blood was collected in K2EDTA tubes by collaborating institutions according to the institutions' own protocols. For TCRbeta analysis, collaborators shipped samples in one of three forms: frozen whole blood, isolated PBMCs, or DNA extracted from either of those sample types. TCRbeta CDR3 regions were amplified from genomic DNA by means of the immunoSEQ Assay, a bias-controlled multiplex PCR. The original pipeline was this. The number of nucleated cells in each sample was estimated from the amplification of reference gene primers within the assay. Sequence reads were collapsed and filtered to measure the absolute abundance of every unique TCRbeta CDR3 rearrangement. For each sample, productive Simpson clonality was calculated as the square root of Simpson's diversity index across productive rearrangements. The source is immuneACCESS, and TCRdb retained only in-frame sequences with V and J called. Part of the clones is not carried over; for the studies checked, unresolved V genes explain less than half of this, and the remainder is unexplained. Clone size and the V and J calls come from that table; the DNA yielded D and trimming. The sample table lists approximately 100,000 clones, 70% to 90% of them with a count of one. The ten largest clones capture around 12% of the sample.

The germline V gene gives CDR1 as SGHVS and CDR2 as FNYEAQ. V loses 1 base at its end and J loses 10 bases; junction bases beyond the gene matches: 13. From the cysteine up to the phenylalanine, the CDR3 has a length of 16 residues. Of the read, only the CDR3 DNA is kept; its 48 bases are in frame from base 1. Sequencing was carried out using peripheral blood. This receptor chain uses TRBV7-6 and TRBJ2-1; 7 bases in between match TRBD2. The source is a human donor in a cohort sampled during active COVID-19. This receptor has the CDR3 CASSLDQFAGEGEQFF. The bases are TGTGCCAGCAGCTTAGATCAATTTGCGGGAGAAGGCGAGCAGTTCTTC.